This is a list of T cell receptor beta chains from one sample in a study of blood T cells in healthy people across ages. TCRdb independently ran MiXCR on the 5' RACE reads; one entry per CDR3 protein. Counted here are more than 1,400,000 distinct CDR3 sequences, about 40% occurring once; the ten biggest clones make up 7.9%. The source material was blood. These receptors all come from a woman aged 18-35 years in good health. Both conserved end residues are part of each CDR3. The order of the fields is J gene, V gene, D gene, clone size, CDR3 protein, CDR3 DNA. The D gene is left open where the match is weak. The listing skips clone size in some rows; elsewhere it reads once, few, many or a size class.

TRBJ1-5 TRBV12-3/TRBV12-4 - - CASSLRQSSNQPQHF TGTGCCAGCAGTTTACGGCAGAGTAGCAATCAGCCCCAGCATTTT
TRBJ2-2 TRBV12-5 - - CASSWAGNTGELFF TGTGCTAGTTCTTGGGCAGGGAACACCGGGGAGCTGTTTTTT
TRBJ1-3 TRBV12-3/TRBV12-4 TRBD1 - CASRWDRVYSGNTIYF TGTGCCAGCAGATGGGACAGGGTTTACTCTGGAAACACCATATATTTT
TRBJ1-1 TRBV6-2/TRBV6-3 TRBD1 - CASSPGQDTEAFF TGTGCCAGCAGCCCGGGACAGGACACTGAAGCTTTCTTT
TRBJ2-6 TRBV2 - few CASITNAGANVLTF TGTGCCAGCATTACAAACGCTGGGGCCAACGTCCTGACTTTC
TRBJ2-3 TRBV20-1 - - CSARVQRENTDTQYF TGCAGTGCTAGAGTCCAACGGGAGAACACAGATACGCAGTATTTT
TRBJ2-7 TRBV2 TRBD2 - CASSAGLADYEQYF TGTGCCAGCAGTGCGGGACTAGCGGATTACGAGCAGTACTTC
TRBJ1-2 TRBV4-1 - few CASSQVAQVSYGYTF TGCGCCAGCAGCCAAGTGGCGCAGGTTTCATATGGCTACACCTTC
TRBJ2-7 TRBV7-2 - - CASSLNGGTYEQYF TGTGCCAGCAGCTTAAACGGAGGAACCTACGAGCAGTACTTC
TRBJ1-1 TRBV5-4 - - CASSKPSAGANTEAFF TGTGCCAGCAGCAAACCGTCGGCAGGGGCTAACACTGAAGCTTTCTTT
TRBJ2-1 TRBV10-2 TRBD1 - CASNSGTAAFNEQFF TGCGCCAGCAACTCCGGGACAGCTGCTTTTAATGAGCAGTTCTTC
TRBJ2-3 TRBV6-6 - few CASTITDSTDTQYF TGTGCCAGCACTATTACGGACAGCACAGATACGCAGTATTTT
TRBJ2-5 TRBV7-7 TRBD1 - CASSFSGGRTQYF TGTGCTAGCAGCTTTTCAGGGGGTCGGACCCAGTACTTC
TRBJ1-2 TRBV28 TRBD1 - CASSQGGRAGYTF TGTGCCAGCAGCCAGGGGGGACGGGCTGGCTACACCTTC
TRBJ2-2 TRBV10-2 TRBD2 - CASAPPRSGATTGELFF TGCGCCAGCGCCCCCCCGAGAAGCGGGGCCACCACCGGGGAGCTGTTTTTT
TRBJ2-6 TRBV7-2 TRBD2 few CASSPIAGETSGANVLTF TGTGCCAGCAGCCCGATAGCGGGAGAGACCTCTGGGGCCAACGTCCTGACTTTC
TRBJ2-3 TRBV7-9 - many CASSFLGGTDTQYF TGTGCCAGCAGCTTTTTGGGGGGAACAGATACGCAGTATTTT
TRBJ2-7 TRBV7-9 TRBD1 few CATRQGSDEQYF TGTGCCACCAGACAGGGCTCCGACGAGCAGTACTTC
TRBJ1-2 TRBV29-1 TRBD1 - CSASPTGGYGYTF TGCAGCGCTTCCCCTACAGGGGGCTATGGCTACACCTTC
TRBJ2-2 TRBV4-1 - few CASSQDGVQGGIGELFF TGCGCCAGCAGCCAAGATGGGGTCCAGGGGGGGATCGGGGAGCTGTTTTTT
TRBJ1-2 TRBV28 TRBD1 - CASTRQGGYGYTF TGTGCCAGCACCCGTCAGGGGGGCTATGGCTACACCTTC
TRBJ1-4 TRBV29-1 - few CSVDPRGDGNEKLFF TGCAGCGTTGACCCAAGGGGAGACGGTAATGAAAAACTGTTTTTT
TRBJ2-2 TRBV4-1 TRBD1 once CASSQETGAVAGELFF TGCGCCAGCAGCCAAGAGACAGGGGCCGTGGCAGGGGAGCTGTTTTTT
TRBJ2-7 TRBV3-1 - - CASSQGKSGYEQYF TGTGCCAGCAGCCAAGGAAAAAGCGGGTACGAGCAGTACTTC
TRBJ2-7 TRBV7-3 TRBD1 - CASSSGTALYNEQYF TGTGCCAGCAGCTCCGGGACAGCCTTATACAATGAGCAGTACTTC
TRBJ1-2 TRBV12-3/TRBV12-4 - - CASSLGVSGGYGYTF TGTGCCAGCAGCCTAGGGGTTTCAGGAGGGTATGGCTACACCTTC
TRBJ1-2 TRBV6-5 - few CASSQTGVDYGYTF TGTGCCAGCAGCCAGACGGGGGTCGACTATGGCTACACCTTC
TRBJ2-1 TRBV14 TRBD1 few CASSPRTGVAEQFF TGTGCCAGCAGTCCTCGGACAGGGGTGGCTGAGCAGTTCTTC
TRBJ2-5 TRBV7-2 TRBD2 few CASSLATGGRAETQYF TGTGCCAGCAGCTTAGCCACCGGCGGGAGGGCCGAGACCCAGTACTTC
TRBJ2-5 TRBV6-2/TRBV6-3 - - CASSYSPGVQETQYF TGTGCCAGCAGTTACTCTCCGGGGGTCCAAGAGACCCAGTACTTC
TRBJ2-2 TRBV29-1 - - CSVEIGTGELFF TGCAGCGTTGAAATTGGCACCGGGGAGCTGTTTTTT
TRBJ1-6 TRBV6-1 TRBD1 few CASSGRDRGNSPLHF TGTGCCAGCAGTGGCCGGGACAGGGGGAATTCACCCCTCCACTTT
TRBJ1-5 TRBV18 TRBD1 - CASSPDRGRNQPQHF TGTGCCAGCTCCCCGGACAGGGGACGCAATCAGCCCCAGCATTTT
TRBJ2-7 TRBV19 TRBD2 - CARSGLAGYEQYF TGTGCCAGGAGTGGGCTAGCGGGTTACGAGCAGTACTTC
TRBJ2-1 TRBV20-1 - - CSARRDNQFF TGCAGTGCTAGGCGGGACAACCAGTTCTTC
TRBJ2-7 TRBV7-9 - few CASGEGEYEQYF TGTGCCAGCGGCGAGGGAGAGTACGAGCAGTACTTC
TRBJ1-1 TRBV6-5 - - CASSYSPGRNTEAFF TGTGCCAGCAGTTACTCGCCCGGTCGGAACACTGAAGCTTTCTTT
TRBJ2-1 TRBV15 - few CATSREANEQFF TGTGCCACCAGCAGAGAGGCCAATGAGCAGTTCTTC
TRBJ2-1 TRBV29-1 - - CSVEMVADNEQFF TGCAGCGTTGAAATGGTGGCAGACAATGAGCAGTTCTTC
TRBJ1-1 TRBV29-1 - - CSVPLPNTEAFF TGCAGCGTTCCTTTACCAAACACTGAAGCTTTCTTT
TRBJ2-1 TRBV19 TRBD2 - CASSSEPGLGWNEQFF TGTGCCAGTAGTAGCGAGCCGGGACTAGGATGGAATGAGCAGTTCTTC
TRBJ2-3 TRBV10-3 - - CANNPSQTSTDTQYF TGTGCCAACAACCCAAGTCAAACTAGCACAGATACGCAGTATTTT
TRBJ2-7 TRBV6-2/TRBV6-3 - - CASSYWVAVSVALQSEQYF TGTGCCAGCAGTTACTGGGTGGCCGTCTCTGTGGCCCTCCAAAGCGAGCAGTACTTC
TRBJ2-3 TRBV5-1 TRBD2 - CASSLVLAAGTQYF TGCGCCAGCAGCTTGGTCCTAGCGGCAGGTACGCAGTATTTT
TRBJ2-5 TRBV7-7 - - CASSLLTSRLAWTQYF TGTGCCAGCAGCTTATTAACTAGCCGATTGGCTTGGACCCAGTACTTC
TRBJ1-2 TRBV12-3/TRBV12-4 - - CACSLETGGPYGYTF TGTGCCTGCAGTTTAGAGACCGGGGGCCCCTATGGCTACACCTTC
TRBJ2-1 TRBV6-5 TRBD2 - CASSYSGGPYNYNEQFF TGTGCCAGCAGTTACTCGGGAGGGCCCTACAACTACAATGAGCAGTTCTTC
TRBJ2-5 TRBV30 TRBD1 - CAWSVQGVKETQYF TGTGCCTGGAGTGTACAGGGGGTAAAAGAGACCCAGTACTTC
TRBJ2-1 TRBV7-2 TRBD2 once CAGRLTSGSTEQFF TGTGCCGGCAGACTTACTAGCGGGAGCACTGAGCAGTTCTTC
TRBJ2-7 TRBV5-1 - once CVSSLFEYEQYF TGCGTCAGCAGCTTGTTCGAGTACGAGCAGTACTTC
TRBJ2-3 TRBV11-1 - few CASSYPGLHTDTQYF TGTGCCAGCAGCTACCCGGGACTTCACACGGATACGCAGTATTTT
TRBJ2-7 TRBV2 - - CASIAAPSASYEQYF TGTGCCAGCATTGCCGCACCGAGCGCCTCCTACGAGCAGTACTTC
TRBJ2-3 TRBV20-1 TRBD2 - CSARWLAGGPSTDTQYF TGCAGTGCTAGATGGCTAGCGGGAGGGCCCAGCACAGATACGCAGTATTTT
TRBJ2-1 TRBV21-1 - - CASSKDGGRSHEQFF TGTGCCAGCAGCAAAGATGGGGGGAGAAGCCATGAGCAGTTCTTC
TRBJ1-2 TRBV27 - few CASSLTLQGFYGYTF TGTGCCAGCAGTTTAACTTTACAGGGTTTCTATGGCTACACCTTC
TRBJ2-7 TRBV7-9 TRBD1 few CASSSDYRGPKTYEQYF TGTGCCAGCAGCAGCGACTACAGGGGTCCGAAGACCTACGAGCAGTACTTC
TRBJ2-5 TRBV25-1 TRBD1 few CASSEGTGRGTQYF TGTGCCAGCAGTGAAGGGACAGGGCGGGGGACCCAGTACTTC